These 21 T cell receptor beta chains were all obtained from the same sample, sequenced in a study of shared clonotypes between healthy human individuals. The method was immunoSEQ multiplex PCR; TCRdb's version includes in-frame clones alone and lacks a portion of them. The data show millions of clones, approximately 95% seen once. Sample: naive CD4+ T cells from PBMCs. As for subset: CD45RA+ positively selected. The receptors here all came from a man aged 18 to 29 in good health. Some clones in this sample may be carry-over from other donors' samples.

This sequence joins TRBV30 and TRBJ1-1; TRBD1 matches at 7 bases. The CDR3 sequence is 15 residues long. Per the germline V gene, CDR1 is GTSNPN and CDR2 is SVGIG (reference sequence). Unmatched junction bases numbered 17, after V lost 4 bases and J lost 9 bases. The CDR3 is CAWTPRGHSLGQAFF. The CDR3, as DNA: TGTGCCTGGACCCCTAGGGGGCATTCTCTGGGGCAAGCTTTCTTT.

The V call is TRBV10-1, the J call TRBJ2-1; TRBD1 might be the D (6 bases). Trimming shortened V by 4 bases and J by 0 bases, and 7 bases separated the two germline ends. The CDR3 consists of 14 residues. Germline CDR1 reads WNHNN; CDR2 reads SYGVQD (reference sequence). CDR3 sequence: CASSVGGSYNEQFF. CDR3 sequence (DNA): TGCGCCAGCAGTGTAGGGGGCTCCTACAATGAGCAGTTCTTC.

V usage is TRBV27 and J usage is TRBJ2-7; 9 bases match TRBD2. The V gene end was trimmed by 6 bases and the J gene end by 3 bases; junction bases not matched to a gene: 18. Germline CDR1 MNHEY, CDR2 SMNVEV (reference sequence). This CDR3 contains 18 residues. CDR3 region: CASRMGGRARFYLYEQYF. The DNA of the CDR3 is TGTGCCAGCAGGATGGGCGGGAGGGCCCGATTCTACCTCTACGAGCAGTACTTC.

The table lists this clone with a few counts. V gene TRBV7-2 combines with J gene TRBJ2-7, with TRBD2 matching over 13 bases. The CDR3 totals 16 residues. V dropped 0 bases and J dropped 6; count of bases not matched to a gene: 5. Germline CDR1 reads SGHTA; CDR2 reads FQGNSA. CDR3 in amino acids: CASSLAGLAGVLEQYF. The CDR3 DNA reads as TGTGCCAGCAGCTTAGCAGGACTAGCGGGAGTCCTCGAGCAGTACTTC.

The V call is TRBV10-3, the J call TRBJ2-3; 12 bases are shared with TRBD2. The CDR3 has 18 residues. The V gene end was trimmed by 5 bases and the J gene end by 3 bases; junction bases not matched to a gene: 12. Looked up from germline, CDR1 is ENHRY and CDR2 is SYGVKD. The CDR3: CAISQRGGGLAGTDTQYF. In DNA form, the CDR3 reads TGTGCCATCAGTCAAAGGGGGGGAGGACTAGCGGGAACAGATACGCAGTATTTT.

V and J are TRBV28 and TRBJ2-7, with 13 positions matching TRBD2. The CDR3 totals 15 residues. Germline V lookup: CDR1 MDHEN, CDR2 SYDVKM. J lost 6 bases, V lost 6 bases, and 8 bases had no gene match. CDR3 in amino acids: CASRTGLAGRGEQYF. The CDR3 nucleotides are TGTGCCAGCAGGACGGGACTAGCGGGGAGAGGCGAGCAGTACTTC.

V is TRBV18 and J is TRBJ1-1; D remains ambiguous. The V gene's germline CDR1 is KGHSH and CDR2 LQKENI. There are 12 residues in the CDR3. Trimming shortened V by 1 base and J by 6 bases, and 6 bases separated the two germline ends. In DNA form, the CDR3 reads TGTGCCAGCTCACCACAGGGTTCTGAAGCTTTCTTT. Translating it yields CASSPQGSEAFF. Complete variable domain (other parts from reference TRBV18 and TRBJ1-1): NAGVMQNPRHLVRRRGQEARLRCSPMKGHSHVYWYRQLPEEGLKFMVYLQKENIIDESGMPKERFSAEFPKEGPSILRIQQVVRGDSAAYFCASSPQGSEAFFGQGTRLTVV.

This chain connects TRBV5-1 to TRBJ2-4, with D hard to call. The CDR3 is made up of 13 amino acids. Germline V gene lookup returns CDR1 SGHRS and CDR2 YFSETQ. With 4 bases removed from V and 6 bases from J, the gap between germline ends came to 11 bases. The CDR3 DNA reads as TGCGCCAGCAGCGGAGCCTCGGGAAACATTCAGTACTTC. Translated, it gives CASSGASGNIQYF.

The chain recombines TRBV28 with TRBJ2-1; 8 bases map to TRBD2. CDR1 MDHEN and CDR2 SYDVKM come from the germline V gene. J gave up 1 base and V 6 bases, and 8 bases lay outside the gene matches. The CDR3 has 16 residues. CDR3 sequence reads: CASSSVSGGSYNEQFF. The CDR3 nucleotides are TGTGCCAGCAGCTCAGTCAGCGGGGGTTCCTACAATGAGCAGTTCTTC.

The chain recombines TRBV10-3 with TRBJ2-2, with 8 nucleotides matching TRBD1. Germline V gene sequence: CDR1 ENHRY, CDR2 SYGVKD. J was trimmed by 5 bases and V by 1 base; bases with no gene match: 9. The CDR3 is 17 residues long. The CDR3 protein is CAISEWIRTGQTGELFF. The CDR3 region has the DNA TGTGCCATCAGTGAGTGGATTCGGACAGGGCAAACCGGGGAGCTGTTTTTT.

This clone has a single count. The chain employs TRBV4-1 and TRBJ1-2; 11 bases agree with TRBD1. J gave up 3 bases and V 0 bases, and 3 bases lay outside the gene matches. CDR1 is MGHRA, CDR2 YSYEKL, per germline. The CDR3 has 16 residues. CDR3: CASSQEGTGGDYGYTF. The CDR3 DNA reads as TGCGCCAGCAGCCAAGAAGGGACAGGGGGTGACTATGGCTACACCTTC.

This chain joins TRBV19 and TRBJ2-7; the D gene is possibly TRBD1 (6 bases). The V gene lost 9 bases and the J gene lost 6 bases, with 18 bases spanning the gap. The CDR3 spans 13 residues. Germline V gene lookup returns CDR1 LNHDA and CDR2 SQIVND (reference sequence). The CDR3 nucleotides are TGTGCCAGCGCCACAGGGATGAGAGCCGAGCAGTACTTC. Translating gives CASATGMRAEQYF.

The chain uses TRBV7-9 and TRBJ1-1, with 8 bases aligning to TRBD1. J lost 4 bases, V lost 5 bases, and 9 bases had no gene match. Germline loops: CDR1 SEHNR, CDR2 FQNEAQ (reference sequence). The CDR3 length is 15 residues. The chain's CDR3 is CASSKDGTGVTEAFF. Written as DNA, the CDR3 is TGTGCCAGCAGCAAAGACGGGACAGGAGTCACTGAAGCTTTCTTT.

The chain employs TRBV7-6 and TRBJ2-1; possible D gene TRBD2, 5 bases. Trimming stripped 5 bases from V and 8 bases from J, with 22 bases between. CDR1 SGHVS and CDR2 FNYEAQ come from the germline V gene. The CDR3 runs to 16 residues. For the CDR3, the DNA is TGTGCCAGCAGCCCCATCCGGGCGACAATCGGGGATGAGCAGTTCTTC. Protein product: CASSPIRATIGDEQFF.

In this sample, this clone turned up once. This chain joins TRBV28 and TRBJ2-7, with D perhaps being TRBD1 or TRBD2 (6 bases each). The CDR3 sequence is 15 residues long. V was clipped by 3 bases and J by 4 bases, with 16 bases between them. Germline V gene sequence: CDR1 MDHEN, CDR2 SYDVKM. The CDR3 reads CASSFRGTLLYEQYF. The DNA of the CDR3 is TGTGCCAGCAGTTTTCGCGGGACACTTTTGTACGAGCAGTACTTC.

The chain joins TRBV4-1 to TRBJ1-1, with 11 bases fitting TRBD1. The V segment lost 2 bases and the J segment 5 bases; nucleotides outside the gene matches: 13. The CDR3 is 18 residues long. Germline assignment: CDR1 MGHRA and CDR2 YSYEKL. DNA of the CDR3: TGCGCCAGCAGCCAATGGGTGGTGGACAGGGGGCGTGGGACTGAAGCTTTCTTT. It yields the protein CASSQWVVDRGRGTEAFF.

In this sample, this clone turned up once. V gene TRBV7-2 combines with J gene TRBJ2-7, with 7 bases fitting TRBD1. The CDR3 is 14 residues long. The trim removed 2 bases at V and 1 base at J, leaving 2 bases unmatched. The V gene's germline CDR1 is SGHTA and CDR2 FQGNSA. In DNA, the CDR3 is TGTGCCAGCAGCTTATTCAGGGGGTCCTACGAGCAGTACTTC. It is translated as CASSLFRGSYEQYF.

This chain joins TRBV2 and TRBJ2-2, with unresolved D. The germline gives CDR1 SNHLY, CDR2 FYNNEI. The ends were cut back, 4 bases at V and 6 bases at J, with 9 bases in the middle. The CDR3 spans 13 residues. The chain's CDR3 is CASSVQAPGELFF. The CDR3 nucleotides are TGTGCCAGCAGTGTCCAGGCCCCCGGGGAGCTGTTTTTT.

Points on this clone: The sample has other DNA sequences that encode this CDR3 too. The chain has TRBV15 and TRBJ2-7, with TRBD1 identical over 7 bases. The CDR3 has 14 amino acids. Per germline, CDR1 LNHNV and CDR2 YYDKDF (reference sequence). V lost 3 bases to trimming and J lost 3 bases; unmatched junction nucleotides: 5. CDR3 bases: TGTGCCACCAGCAGGGGAACAGGGGTCTACGAGCAGTACTTC. Translated: CATSRGTGVYEQYF.

As regards this clone: Additional DNA sequences in this sample encode the identical CDR3. The chain carries TRBV30 and TRBJ1-5; D call uncertain. The germline V and J ends were trimmed by 0 bases and 2 bases, with 5 bases remaining between them. The germline CDR1 and CDR2 sequences are GTSNPN and SVGIG (reference sequence). The CDR3 totals 13 residues. CDR3 DNA: TGTGCCTGGAGTGTAACGGGCAATCAGCCCCAGCATTTT. This translates into CAWSVTGNQPQHF.

For this clone: Other DNA sequences in the sample encode the same CDR3. This CDR3 reads CASSSSQETQYF. The CDR3 DNA follows: TGTGCCAGCAGTTCATCCCAAGAGACCCAGTACTTC. The chain uses TRBV6-5 and TRBJ2-5; D not resolved. Germline values: CDR1 MNHEY, CDR2 SVGAGI. V dropped 4 bases and J dropped 1 base, with 4 bases sitting between them. CDR3 length: 12 residues.